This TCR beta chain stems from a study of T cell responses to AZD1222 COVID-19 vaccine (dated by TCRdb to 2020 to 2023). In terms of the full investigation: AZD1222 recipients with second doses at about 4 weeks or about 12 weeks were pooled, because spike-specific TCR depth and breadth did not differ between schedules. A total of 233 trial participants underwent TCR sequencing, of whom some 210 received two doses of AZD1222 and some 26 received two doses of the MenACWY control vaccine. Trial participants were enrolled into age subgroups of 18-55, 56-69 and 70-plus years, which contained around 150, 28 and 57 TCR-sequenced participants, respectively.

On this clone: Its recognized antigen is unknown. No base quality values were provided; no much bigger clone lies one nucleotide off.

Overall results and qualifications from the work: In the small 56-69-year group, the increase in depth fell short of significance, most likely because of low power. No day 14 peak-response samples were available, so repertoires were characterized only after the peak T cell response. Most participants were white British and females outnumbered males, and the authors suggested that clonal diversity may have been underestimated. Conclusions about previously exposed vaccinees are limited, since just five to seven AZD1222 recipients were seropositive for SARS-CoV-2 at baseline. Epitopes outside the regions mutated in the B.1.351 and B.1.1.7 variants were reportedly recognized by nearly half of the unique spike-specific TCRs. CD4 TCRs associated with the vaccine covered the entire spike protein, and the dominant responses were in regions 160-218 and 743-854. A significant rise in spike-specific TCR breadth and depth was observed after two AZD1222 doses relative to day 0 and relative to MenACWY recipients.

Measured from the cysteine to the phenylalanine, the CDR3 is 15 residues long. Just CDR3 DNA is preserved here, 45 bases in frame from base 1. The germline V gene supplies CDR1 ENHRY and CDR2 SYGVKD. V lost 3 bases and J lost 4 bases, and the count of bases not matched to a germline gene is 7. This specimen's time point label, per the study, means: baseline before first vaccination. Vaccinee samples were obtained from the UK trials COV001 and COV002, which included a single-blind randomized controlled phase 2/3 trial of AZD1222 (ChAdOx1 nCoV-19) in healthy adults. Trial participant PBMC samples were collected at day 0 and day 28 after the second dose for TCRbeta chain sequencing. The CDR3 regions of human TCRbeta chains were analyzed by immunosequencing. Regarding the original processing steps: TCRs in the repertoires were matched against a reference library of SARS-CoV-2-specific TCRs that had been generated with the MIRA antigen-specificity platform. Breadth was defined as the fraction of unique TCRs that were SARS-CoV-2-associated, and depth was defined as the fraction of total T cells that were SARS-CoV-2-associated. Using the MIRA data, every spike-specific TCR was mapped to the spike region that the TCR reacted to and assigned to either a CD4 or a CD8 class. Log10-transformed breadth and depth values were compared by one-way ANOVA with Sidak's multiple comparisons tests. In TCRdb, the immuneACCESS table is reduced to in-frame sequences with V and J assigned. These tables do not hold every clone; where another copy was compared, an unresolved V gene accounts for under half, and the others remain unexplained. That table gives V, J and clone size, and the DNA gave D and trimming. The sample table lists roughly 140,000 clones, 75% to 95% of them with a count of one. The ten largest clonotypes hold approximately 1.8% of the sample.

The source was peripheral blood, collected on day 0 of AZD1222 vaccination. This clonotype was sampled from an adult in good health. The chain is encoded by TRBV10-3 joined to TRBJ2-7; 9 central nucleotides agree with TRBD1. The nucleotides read TGTGCCATCAGTGACACGACAGGGGGAACTTACGAGCAGTACTTC. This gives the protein CAISDTTGGTYEQYF.